These T cell receptor beta chains were read from a single sample in a study of blood T cell repertoires in COVID-19. Libraries were prepared by immunoSEQ multiplex PCR; TCRdb keeps only in-frame clonotypes and omits some of them. The table lists 200,000 to 250,000 clones, 75% to 90% of them singletons, with roughly 6.5% in the top ten. Input material: peripheral blood. All receptors derive from a man in his sixties who had recovered from COVID-19. The CDR3 runs from the conserved cysteine through the conserved F or W. D genes are given only for firm matches. Clone size is given for some rows only: seen once, a few or many times, or a class if the clone is expanded.

V: TRBV11-1; J: TRBJ2-1; size: NA; D: NA; DNA: TGTGCCAGCAGGCCCTTGGGCGGGTGGTATGAGCAGTTCTTC; CDR3: CASRPLGGWYEQFF
V: TRBV5-1; J: TRBJ2-3; size: NA; D: NA; DNA: TGCGCCAGCAGCTTGAGGTCAGGGGCGAGCACAGATACGCAGTATTTT; CDR3: CASSLRSGASTDTQYF
V: TRBV10-3; J: TRBJ2-7; size: NA; D: TRBD1; DNA: TGTGCCATCAGCCTCGACAGGGGGCCGGGAGAGCAGTACTTC; CDR3: CAISLDRGPGEQYF
V: TRBV27; J: TRBJ2-7; size: NA; D: NA; DNA: TGTGCCAGCAGTTTAATTAATTCCTACGAGCAGTACTTC; CDR3: CASSLINSYEQYF
V: TRBV10-3; J: TRBJ2-4; size: NA; D: NA; DNA: TGTGCCATCAGTGAGTCGGGCGGGACGACCAAAAACATTCAGTACTTC; CDR3: CAISESGGTTKNIQYF
V: TRBV5-1; J: TRBJ1-1; size: NA; D: NA; DNA: TGCGCCAGCAGCTTGGATGGGGGCGTCACTGAAGCTTTCTTT; CDR3: CASSLDGGVTEAFF
V: TRBV19; J: TRBJ2-2; size: NA; D: NA; DNA: TGTGCCAGTAGTATTGGAGGAGGGGTCGGGGAGCTGTTTTTT; CDR3: CASSIGGGVGELFF
V: TRBV18; J: TRBJ1-1; size: NA; D: NA; DNA: TGTGCCAGCTCACCACTCAACTTGGCTGAAGCTTTCTTT; CDR3: CASSPLNLAEAFF
V: TRBV30; J: TRBJ1-2; size: NA; D: NA; DNA: TGTGCCTGGAATCCCCAGGGGCCCTATGGCTACACCTTC; CDR3: CAWNPQGPYGYTF
V: TRBV19; J: TRBJ2-3; size: once; D: TRBD2; DNA: TGTGCCAGTAGTATCGGGCTAGCGGGAGGGTGGGGCACAGATACGCAGTATTTT; CDR3: CASSIGLAGGWGTDTQYF
V: TRBV5-1; J: TRBJ1-2; size: NA; D: TRBD1; DNA: TGCGCCAGCAGAAAGCAGCTTTGGGACAGCTATGGCTACACCTTC; CDR3: CASRKQLWDSYGYTF
V: TRBV30; J: TRBJ2-2; size: NA; D: NA; DNA: TGTGCCTGGAGGCGAGGAGGGGGCAACACCGGGGAGCTGTTTTTT; CDR3: CAWRRGGGNTGELFF
V: TRBV19; J: TRBJ2-6; size: NA; D: NA; DNA: TGTGCCAGTAGCCCCACGGGGTTAGGTGGGGCCAACGTCCTGACTTTC; CDR3: CASSPTGLGGANVLTF
V: TRBV12-5; J: TRBJ2-5; size: NA; D: TRBD1; DNA: TGTGCTAGTGGCAAGGACAGGGGGCAGACCCAGTACTTC; CDR3: CASGKDRGQTQYF
V: TRBV24-1; J: TRBJ2-2; size: NA; D: TRBD1; DNA: TGTGCCACCAGTGATTCCAAGGGGACAGGGGTTTCACACGGGGAGCTGTTTTTT; CDR3: CATSDSKGTGVSHGELFF
V: TRBV28; J: TRBJ2-7; size: NA; D: NA; DNA: TGTGCCAGCAGTTTTGGCCATTACGAGCAGTACTTC; CDR3: CASSFGHYEQYF
V: TRBV19; J: TRBJ2-6; size: NA; D: NA; DNA: TGTGCCAGTAGATTGGCCCTAGGCTCTGGGGCCAACGTCCTGACTTTC; CDR3: CASRLALGSGANVLTF
V: TRBV6-5; J: TRBJ1-1; size: NA; D: NA; DNA: TGTGCCAGCAGGCCAGGGGTGGTGAACACTGAAGCTTTCTTT; CDR3: CASRPGVVNTEAFF
V: TRBV4-1; J: TRBJ2-3; size: NA; D: NA; DNA: TGCGCCAGCAGCCGCGGTGGTGGGGGGGACACTAGCACAGATACGCAGTATTTT; CDR3: CASSRGGGGDTSTDTQYF
V: TRBV18; J: TRBJ1-5; size: NA; D: TRBD1; DNA: TGTGCCAGCTCACCGGACAGGGGAGGCAATCAGCCCCAGCATTTT; CDR3: CASSPDRGGNQPQHF
V: TRBV7-3; J: TRBJ2-2; size: NA; D: NA; DNA: TGTGCCAGCAGCTTAATAGGCAGGGGTACGAACACCGGGGAGCTGTTTTTT; CDR3: CASSLIGRGTNTGELFF
V: TRBV5-4; J: TRBJ1-6; size: NA; D: NA; DNA: TGTGCCAGCAGCTTGAAGGCGGGTGAGACACCCCTCCACTTT; CDR3: CASSLKAGETPLHF
V: TRBV7-3; J: TRBJ2-6; size: NA; D: NA; DNA: TGTGCCAGCAGCTTAACCGGGAGCATGACGAGCTCTGGGGCCAACGTCCTGACTTTC; CDR3: CASSLTGSMTSSGANVLTF
V: TRBV30; J: TRBJ2-7; size: NA; D: NA; DNA: TGTGCCTGGAGTGTACAACAGATCGGAGAGCAGTACTTC; CDR3: CAWSVQQIGEQYF
V: TRBV11-1; J: TRBJ1-5; size: NA; D: NA; DNA: TGTGCCAGCAGCTCAAGGGGAAGCAATCAGCCCCAGCATTTT; CDR3: CASSSRGSNQPQHF
V: TRBV7-6; J: TRBJ1-2; size: NA; D: TRBD1; DNA: TGTGCCAGCAGCCAGGGACAGCCGGGCACCTATGGCTACACCTTC; CDR3: CASSQGQPGTYGYTF
V: TRBV6-5; J: TRBJ1-2; size: NA; D: TRBD1; DNA: TGTGCCAGCAGTAGCGGACAGGGCGGTAACTATGGCTACACCTTC; CDR3: CASSSGQGGNYGYTF
V: TRBV7-3; J: TRBJ1-1; size: NA; D: TRBD1; DNA: TGTGCCAGCGGCTCCGCAGGGGGTACTGAAGCTTTCTTT; CDR3: CASGSAGGTEAFF
V: TRBV5-5; J: TRBJ1-2; size: NA; D: NA; DNA: TGTGCCAGCAGCTTAGATCTTACATTTAACTATGGCTACACCTTC; CDR3: CASSLDLTFNYGYTF
V: TRBV18; J: TRBJ2-1; size: NA; D: TRBD2; DNA: TGTGCCAGCTCACCATCGGAGACTAGCCTCTACAATGAGCAGTTCTTC; CDR3: CASSPSETSLYNEQFF
V: TRBV5-1; J: TRBJ2-1; size: NA; D: NA; DNA: TGCGCCAGCCAGTCTGCCGGGAGAAGGGACAATGAGCAGTTCTTC; CDR3: CASQSAGRRDNEQFF
V: TRBV19; J: TRBJ2-5; size: NA; D: TRBD1; DNA: TGTGCCAGTAGTATGTGGGGACAGGGGAGAGGGGAGACCCAGTACTTC; CDR3: CASSMWGQGRGETQYF
V: TRBV4-1; J: TRBJ1-4; size: NA; D: TRBD1; DNA: TGCGCCAGCAGCCATTTGTCCCGGGACAGGGTTGGGAAACTGTTTTTT; CDR3: CASSHLSRDRVGKLFF
V: TRBV3-1/TRBV3-2; J: TRBJ1-1; size: NA; D: NA; DNA: TGTGCCAGCAGCCTCCGGGAAGAGAACACTGAAGCTTTCTTT; CDR3: CASSLREENTEAFF
V: TRBV7-2; J: TRBJ2-7; size: NA; D: TRBD1; DNA: TGTGCCAGCAGACCGGGACAGGGATCCTACGAGCAGTACTTC; CDR3: CASRPGQGSYEQYF
V: TRBV30; J: TRBJ1-1; size: NA; D: NA; DNA: TGTGCCTGGACTGGGGGGTCAGGCACTGAAGCTTTCTTT; CDR3: CAWTGGSGTEAFF
V: TRBV18; J: TRBJ2-7; size: few; D: TRBD2; DNA: TGTGCCAGCTCACCAGAAACTAGCGGCCGTAGGATGTACTTC; CDR3: CASSPETSGRRMYF
V: TRBV29-1; J: TRBJ2-7; size: few; D: NA; DNA: TGCAGCGTTGGGGCGTATGAAACCTACGAGCAGTACTTC; CDR3: CSVGAYETYEQYF
V: TRBV5-1; J: TRBJ2-5; size: NA; D: NA; DNA: TGCGCCAGCAGCATAGGGTCAGGGGCCCAAGAGACCCAGTACTTC; CDR3: CASSIGSGAQETQYF
V: TRBV19; J: TRBJ2-3; size: NA; D: TRBD2; DNA: TGTGCCAGTAGTATATCCGGGGGGGCCACAGATACGCAGTATTTT; CDR3: CASSISGGATDTQYF
V: TRBV27; J: TRBJ1-2; size: NA; D: NA; DNA: TGTGCCAGCACTCCATCGGTAGGGGGAAATGGCTACACCTTC; CDR3: CASTPSVGGNGYTF
V: TRBV4-2; J: TRBJ1-5; size: NA; D: NA; DNA: TGTGCCAGCAGCCAAGGGGCGGCACAGGCCCTCAATCAGCCCCAGCATTTT; CDR3: CASSQGAAQALNQPQHF
V: TRBV7-2; J: TRBJ2-1; size: NA; D: TRBD2; DNA: TGTGCCAGCAGCCTGAGGGCCGTAGCGGGAGTTTACAATGAGCAGTTCTTC; CDR3: CASSLRAVAGVYNEQFF
V: TRBV7-9; J: TRBJ2-5; size: NA; D: NA; DNA: TGTGCCAGCAGCAAAAGAGTCGAGACCCAGTACTTC; CDR3: CASSKRVETQYF
V: TRBV5-5; J: TRBJ1-3; size: NA; D: NA; DNA: TGTGCCAGCAGCCAGGTTAGCTCTGGAAACACCATATATTTT; CDR3: CASSQVSSGNTIYF
V: TRBV5-4; J: TRBJ1-6; size: NA; D: NA; DNA: TGTGCCAGCAGCTTGTTCGCGCCACCGGGTTCACCCCTCCACTTT; CDR3: CASSLFAPPGSPLHF
V: TRBV5-1; J: TRBJ2-1; size: once; D: NA; DNA: TGCGCCAGCACCCAGACTAGAGGGATGTTCGATGAGCAGTTCTTC; CDR3: CASTQTRGMFDEQFF
V: TRBV19; J: TRBJ2-7; size: NA; D: NA; DNA: TGTGCCAGTGCCGCAGGTCTCGAGCAGTACTTC; CDR3: CASAAGLEQYF
V: TRBV21-1; J: TRBJ2-2; size: NA; D: NA; DNA: TGTGCCAGCCCCACAAATGGGCCTTTGACCGGGGAGCTGTTTTTT; CDR3: CASPTNGPLTGELFF
V: TRBV4-3; J: TRBJ2-1; size: NA; D: TRBD2; DNA: TGCGCCAGCAGCCAAAGGCTAGCGGGGAGTAGCGGCAATGAGCAGTTCTTC; CDR3: CASSQRLAGSSGNEQFF
V: TRBV18; J: TRBJ1-1; size: NA; D: TRBD1; DNA: TGTGCCAGCTCACGGGACAGGGGAGAGAACACTGAAGCTTTCTTT; CDR3: CASSRDRGENTEAFF
V: TRBV27; J: TRBJ1-2; size: once; D: NA; DNA: TGTGCCAGCAGTTTGGCAGGGGCTAACTATGGCTACACCTTC; CDR3: CASSLAGANYGYTF